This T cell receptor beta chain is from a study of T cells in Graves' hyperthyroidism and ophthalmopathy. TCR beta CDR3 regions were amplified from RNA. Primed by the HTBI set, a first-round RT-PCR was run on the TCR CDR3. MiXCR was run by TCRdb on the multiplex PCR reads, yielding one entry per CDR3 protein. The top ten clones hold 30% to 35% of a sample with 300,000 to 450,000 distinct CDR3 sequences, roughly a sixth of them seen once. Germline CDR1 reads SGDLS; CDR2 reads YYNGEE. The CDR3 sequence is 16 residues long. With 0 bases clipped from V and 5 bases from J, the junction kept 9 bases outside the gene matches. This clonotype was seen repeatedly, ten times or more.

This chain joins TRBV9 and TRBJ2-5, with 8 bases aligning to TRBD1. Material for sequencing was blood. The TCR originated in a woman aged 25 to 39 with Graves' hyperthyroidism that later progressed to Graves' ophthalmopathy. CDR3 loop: CASSVAGQGAWETQYF. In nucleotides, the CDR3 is TGTGCCAGCAGCGTAGCGGGGCAGGGGGCATGGGAGACCCAGTACTTC.